This passage covers 21 T cell receptor beta chains from one sample sequenced in a study of blood T cells in healthy people across ages. Through a sample-barcoded 5' primer and a J-beta primer mix, a second PCR was run for roughly 6 to 12 cycles. TCRdb re-analysed the 5' RACE reads in MiXCR, keeping a single row per CDR3 protein. The repertoire holds roughly 900,000 distinct CDR3 sequences, with under 35% as singletons. Sequences were obtained from blood. These receptors came from a woman over 75 in good health.

Comment on this clonotype: The germline gene is not matched at one end of the junction; a read error may be the cause. The J gene is TRBJ2-5, the V gene TRBV7-9; TRBD2 agrees at 9 bases. This CDR3 comprises 20 residues. Germline CDR1 SEHNR, CDR2 FQNEAQ (reference sequence). The CDR3: CAGSLARVWSSGEGQETQYF. DNA of the CDR3: TGTGCCGGCAGCTTAGCGCGGGTCTGGTCTAGCGGGGAGGGCCAAGAGACCCAGTACTTC.

This clonotype was counted at least ten times. V is TRBV7-9 and J is TRBJ2-3; 8 bases are shared with TRBD2. This CDR3 region has 18 residues. Germline V gene sequence: CDR1 SEHNR, CDR2 FQNEAQ (reference sequence). J was trimmed by 1 base and V by 0 bases; bases with no gene match: 9. Here the CDR3 DNA reads TGTGCCAGCAGCTTAGCGCGGAGCGGGGGCTTCCGCACAGATACGCAGTATTTT. This gives the protein CASSLARSGGFRTDTQYF. The entire variable domain, with the rest obtained from reference TRBV7-9 and TRBJ2-3, is as follows: DTGVSQNPRHKITKRGQNVTFRCDPISEHNRLYWYRQTLGQGPEFLTYFQNEAQLEKSRLLSDRFSAERPKGSFSTLEIQRTEQGDSAMYLCASSLARSGGFRTDTQYFGPGTRLTVL.

This sequence joins TRBV5-6 and TRBJ2-7, with 10 bases fitting TRBD1. Per the germline V gene, CDR1 is SGHDT and CDR2 is YYEEEE. The CDR3 sequence is 15 residues long. The junction had 7 bases not matched to a gene; V was cut back by 4 bases and J by 3 bases. CDR3 loop: CASSPGQGTLYEQYV. The CDR3 region has the DNA TGTGCCAGCAGCCCGGGACAGGGGACCCTCTACGAGCAGTACGTC.

In its sample, this clonotype was seen once. V is TRBV7-2 and J is TRBJ2-7, with 8 bases fitting TRBD1. This CDR3 contains 15 residues. J lost 9 bases, V lost 4 bases, and 14 bases had no gene match. Per the germline V gene, CDR1 is SGHTA and CDR2 is FQGNSA. The CDR3 DNA reads TGTGCCAGCAGCTCCCGGACAGGGCGTAGGAATGGGCAGTACTTC. This sequence encodes CASSSRTGRRNGQYF.

This clonotype was recorded at least ten times. The chain recombines TRBV20-1 with TRBJ2-3; D remains unclear. Germline CDR1 and CDR2: DFQATT and SNEGSKA (reference sequence). The CDR3 length is 14 residues. The CDR3 region has the DNA TGCAGCTCCCCCCGGGCTCTCTCTTCTGATACGCAGTATTTT. The encoded protein is CSSPRALSSDTQYF.

The CDR3 region is CASSPTGQGTNTEAFF. The CDR3 DNA is TGTGCCAGCAGCCCAACGGGACAGGGGACGAACACTGAAGCTTTCTTT. J is TRBJ1-1 and V is TRBV9; the match to TRBD1 covers 10 bases. J lost 1 base, V lost 4 bases, and 7 bases had no gene match. The CDR3 runs to 16 residues. The germline gives CDR1 SGDLS, CDR2 YYNGEE.

About this clonotype itself: An end of the junction differs from the germline gene, which may be a read error. The J gene is TRBJ2-3, the V gene TRBV12-3 or TRBV12-4, with 8 bases fitting TRBD2. This CDR3 spans 15 amino acids. In nucleotides, the CDR3 is TGTGCCAGCAGCTATAGCGGGGTGAGAACAGATGCGCAGTATTTT. Translation: CASSYSGVRTDAQYF.

This clonotype has a handful of counts. The V call is TRBV14, the J call TRBJ2-2; 8 positions agree with TRBD2. J was trimmed by 4 bases and V by 1 base; bases with no gene match: 8. CDR1 SGHDN and CDR2 FVKESK come from the germline V gene. The CDR3 covers 17 residues. In nucleotides, the CDR3 is TGTGCCAGCAGCCAAGTTTATACAGCGGGGGCCACCGGGGAGCTGTTTTTT. It encodes CASSQVYTAGATGELFF.

This clonotype was observed at least ten times. The V gene is TRBV2, the J gene TRBJ1-2; no definite D call. Trimming cost V 1 base and J 6 bases, with 9 bases left between them. The CDR3 covers 13 residues. Germline CDR1 reads SNHLY; CDR2 reads FYNNEI. CDR3 coding DNA: TGTGCCAGCAGTGAAGAATTGCGAGATGGCTACACCTTC. Amino acids: CASSEELRDGYTF.

This clonotype was seen ten or more times. V usage is TRBV11-2 and J usage is TRBJ2-7; D perhaps matches TRBD1 (5 bases). Germline CDR1 SGHAT, CDR2 FQNNGV. The V and J ends lost 5 bases and 2 bases respectively, with 16 bases between them. The CDR3 has 15 residues. CDR3 DNA sequence: TGTGCCAGCAGCCTAACAGGACGTGGGCCCTACGAGCAGTACTTC. Protein sequence: CASSLTGRGPYEQYF.

The rearrangement uses TRBV7-9 and TRBJ2-2; 7 bases map to TRBD2. V lost 3 bases to trimming and J lost 6 bases; unmatched junction nucleotides: 7. Germline-derived CDR1 and CDR2 are SEHNR and FQNEAQ (reference sequence). This CDR3 has 15 residues. CDR3 DNA sequence: TGTGCCAGCAGCTTCTTCGGGGGGACGTCCGGGGAGCTGTTTTTT. It is translated as CASSFFGGTSGELFF. The whole variable domain, remainder taken from reference TRBV7-9 and TRBJ2-2, is DTGVSQNPRHKITKRGQNVTFRCDPISEHNRLYWYRQTLGQGPEFLTYFQNEAQLEKSRLLSDRFSAERPKGSFSTLEIQRTEQGDSAMYLCASSFFGGTSGELFFGEGSRLTVL.

This clonotype has more than one count but fewer than ten. This chain uses TRBV20-1 with TRBJ1-5; D perhaps matches TRBD1 (6 bases). V was shortened by 6 bases and J by 4 bases, with 13 bases between the two germline ends. This CDR3 is 13 amino acids long. Per germline, CDR1 DFQATT and CDR2 SNEGSKA (reference sequence). In DNA, the CDR3 is TGCAGTGCCCCCGGGACAAGAAATCAGCCCCAGCATTTT. Its protein product is CSAPGTRNQPQHF.

This clonotype was recorded many times. CDR3 in amino acids: CATGPTYEQYF. The CDR3 region has the DNA TGTGCCACCGGGCCTACCTACGAGCAGTACTTC. The chain joins TRBV7-9 to TRBJ2-7; D not resolved. There are 11 residues in the CDR3. The germline V gene has CDR1 SEHNR and CDR2 FQNEAQ (reference sequence). The V gene lost 10 bases and the J gene lost 2 bases, with 9 bases spanning the gap.

The CDR3 DNA reads TGTGCCAGCAGCCAATTTCCGTCTGGGGCCAACGTCCTGACTTTC. As protein: CASSQFPSGANVLTF. The chain is built from TRBV14 and TRBJ2-6; unclear D gene. The CDR3 runs to 15 residues. Deletions cut 2 bases from V and 1 base from J, with 6 bases between. Germline V gene lookup returns CDR1 SGHDN and CDR2 FVKESK.

This clonotype was observed a handful of times. The rearrangement links TRBV25-1 to TRBJ2-1, with a possible D match to TRBD2 (6 bases). V shed 3 bases and J shed 13 bases, with 28 bases lying between them. The CDR3 runs 17 residues. CDR1 and CDR2 from the germline V gene are MGHDK and SYGVNS. The CDR3 DNA follows: TGTGCCAGCAGTGATTCTCAAATACTAGCAAACCAGGAGACCCAGTTCTTC. Translating it yields CASSDSQILANQETQFF.

This clonotype was observed a handful of times. This chain links TRBV18 with TRBJ2-1, with D possibly TRBD1 on 5 matching bases. The germline CDR1 and CDR2 sequences are KGHSH and LQKENI. This CDR3 is built from 16 residues. The V gene lost 1 base and the J gene lost 0 bases, with 10 bases spanning the gap. CDR3 region: CASSPRQGRSYNEQFF. In DNA form, the CDR3 reads TGTGCCAGCTCACCACGGCAGGGTCGCTCCTACAATGAGCAGTTCTTC.

The chain uses TRBV3-1 and TRBJ2-3; either TRBD1 or TRBD2 may fit D (5 bases each). Germline CDR1 is LGHDT and CDR2 is YNNKEL (reference sequence). This CDR3 comprises 13 residues. The germline V and J ends were trimmed by 2 bases and 6 bases, with 9 bases remaining between them. For the CDR3, the DNA is TGTGCCAGCAGCCAAAGCTGGGGGGATACGCAGTATTTT. Protein product: CASSQSWGDTQYF.

The V gene is TRBV2, the J gene TRBJ1-5; 7 positions match TRBD1. The CDR3 sequence is 14 residues long. Trimming at V came to 4 bases and at J to 4 bases, leaving 4 bases not matched to a gene. Per the germline V gene, CDR1 is SNHLY and CDR2 is FYNNEI. The CDR3, as DNA: TGTGCCAGCAGTGGCGGCAGGGGGAATCAGCCCCAGCATTTT. This translates into CASSGGRGNQPQHF.

This clonotype was found many times. The rearrangement links TRBV20-1 to TRBJ2-7, with 8 bases that match TRBD2. Germline loops: CDR1 DFQATT, CDR2 SNEGSKA (reference sequence). CDR3 length: 14 amino acids. V gave up 0 bases and J gave up 2 bases; unmatched junction bases: 3. The CDR3 coding sequence is TGCAGTGCTAGAGAATCGGGACTAGCCTACGAGCAGTACTTC. Translating gives CSARESGLAYEQYF.

As regards this clonotype: A much larger clone lies one base from this, so it may be a read error. This chain connects TRBV7-2 to TRBJ2-7; D is unclear. The germline V gene has CDR1 SGHTA and CDR2 FQGNSA. V dropped 6 bases and J dropped 5 bases, with 8 bases sitting between them. The CDR3 consists of 11 residues. CDR3 DNA sequence: TGTGCCAGCAGGCTGGTGAACGAGCAGTACTTC. It specifies CASRLVNEQYF.

V usage is TRBV30 and J usage is TRBJ2-7; D unclear. The J call may be faulty, since TRBJ2-5 better matches the DNA end. The CDR3 totals 16 residues. Germline V gives CDR1 GTSNPN, CDR2 SVGIG (reference sequence). CDR3 residues: CAWSPYCQCGRETQYF. For the CDR3, the DNA is TGTGCCTGGAGTCCGTACTGTCAGTGTGGGCGGGAGACCCAGTACTTC.